The next 9 T cell receptor beta chains were all read from a single sample in a study of high-grade serous ovarian cancer treatment subgroups. Tumor samples were obtained before definitive surgery or chemotherapy. Repertoires were generated with immunoSEQ multiplex PCR, while TCRdb's copy carries only in-frame clones and drops some. The sample has approximately 5,000 clones; around 70% are singletons. Sequencing was performed on tumor tissue. Receptors were obtained from a human donor with high-grade serous ovarian cancer.

This clone was seen once. The rearrangement links TRBV6-6 to TRBJ1-1; D is ambiguous. The CDR3 contains 11 residues. Between the trimmed V and J ends, which lost 6 bases and 8 bases, there was a span of 10 bases. CDR1 is MNHNY and CDR2 is SVGAGI in the germline V gene (reference sequence). The CDR3 coding sequence is TGTGCCAGCAGATCGGGCTTCGAAGCTTTCTTT. It encodes CASRSGFEAFF.

The chain recombines TRBV25-1 with TRBJ1-1; D is ambiguous. The CDR3 is made up of 15 amino acids. The germline V gene has CDR1 MGHDK and CDR2 SYGVNS. Trimming cost V 2 bases and J 3 bases, with 13 bases left between them. The CDR3 sequence: CASSERASGDTEAFF. The CDR3 nucleotides read TGTGCCAGCAGTGAAAGGGCTTCCGGAGACACTGAAGCTTTCTTT.

The chain links TRBV29-1 to TRBJ2-3; the D gene is possibly TRBD1 (6 bases). This CDR3 has 13 residues. Deletions cut 8 bases from V and 1 base from J, with 13 bases between. CDR1 and CDR2 (germline): SQVTM, ANQGSEA. CDR3 region: CSSHEGGTDTQYF. The CDR3 DNA is TGCAGCTCCCACGAGGGGGGCACAGATACGCAGTATTTT.

This rearrangement joins TRBV7-3 to TRBJ2-2; D ambiguous. V was clipped by 7 bases and J by 6 bases, with 15 bases between them. Germline V gene lookup returns CDR1 SGHTA and CDR2 FQGTGA. The CDR3 is made up of 14 amino acids. CDR3 nucleotides: TGTGCCAGCAACAAGGGCACCTCGGCCGGGGAGCTGTTTTTT. It is translated as CASNKGTSAGELFF. The full variable domain, completed using reference TRBV7-3 and TRBJ2-2, is GAGVSQTPSNKVTEKGKYVELRCDPISGHTALYWYRQSLGQGPEFLIYFQGTGAADDSGLPNDRFFAVRPEGSVSTLKIQRTERGDSAVYLCASNKGTSAGELFFGEGSRLTVL.

The V and J genes are TRBV7-7 and TRBJ2-2; TRBD1 or TRBD2 may be the D gene (5 bases each). Germline V gene lookup returns CDR1 SSHAT and CDR2 FNYEAQ (reference sequence). V lost 4 bases and J 7 bases, leaving 22 bases between the germline ends. This CDR3 is 17 amino acids long. The CDR3 spells CASSSGYGGRVGGELFF. The CDR3 DNA is TGTGCCAGCAGCTCGGGTTATGGGGGAAGAGTCGGCGGGGAGCTGTTTTTT.

V and J are TRBV5-4 and TRBJ2-2; TRBD1 matches 10 bases. CDR3 size: 16 residues. V lost 4 bases and J lost 2; bases outside the gene matches: 5. CDR1 is SGHNT and CDR2 is YYREEE in the germline V gene (reference sequence). In DNA form, the CDR3 reads TGTGCCAGCAGCCCGAGGGACAGGGGCAACACCGGGGAGCTGTTTTTT. Its translation: CASSPRDRGNTGELFF.

In its sample, this clone was seen a few times. The chain employs TRBV4-1 and TRBJ1-3; maybe TRBD1 (5 bases). V was shortened by 4 bases and J by 0 bases, with 16 bases between the two germline ends. The CDR3 has 17 amino acids. CDR1 MGHRA and CDR2 YSYEKL come from the germline V gene. The DNA of the CDR3 is TGCGCCAGCAGCCTCCAGAATGGGGCTGGCTCTGGAAACACCATATATTTT. Its protein product is CASSLQNGAGSGNTIYF.

V gene TRBV6-5 combines with J gene TRBJ1-1; no clear D. The CDR3 length is 13 residues. Germline-derived CDR1 and CDR2 are MNHEY and SVGAGI. Trimming stripped 7 bases from V and 5 bases from J, with 14 bases between. The CDR3 DNA sequence: TGTGCCAGCAAAATGGGGTTCATTACTGAAGCTTTCTTT. It specifies CASKMGFITEAFF.

The V gene is TRBV5-1, the J gene TRBJ1-6, with D tentatively TRBD1 (5 bases). Between the trimmed V and J ends, which lost 7 bases and 7 bases, there was a span of 12 bases. The CDR3 is 13 amino acids. Per the germline V gene, CDR1 is SGHRS and CDR2 is YFSETQ. CDR3 in DNA: TGCGCCAGCGCGGTACAGGCCAATTCACCCCTCCACTTT. This sequence encodes CASAVQANSPLHF.